Shown below are 20 T cell receptor beta chains from a single sample sequenced in a study of identical twins. MiXCR, applied by TCRdb to the 5' RACE reads, yields one record per CDR3 protein. Here the sample spans around 1.7 million distinct CDR3 sequences, around a third being singletons. The sample was cord blood. These receptors came from a newborn girl in good health.

The rearrangement links TRBV20-1 to TRBJ2-5; 9 nucleotides match TRBD1. Germline lookup yields CDR1 DFQATT and CDR2 SNEGSKA (reference sequence). This CDR3 comprises 13 residues. After removal of 6 bases from V and 0 bases from J, the junction contained 2 bases not matched to a gene. This CDR3 is CSARTGDQETQYF. In nucleotides, the CDR3 is TGCAGTGCCCGGACAGGGGACCAAGAGACCCAGTACTTC.

This clonotype has only a few counts. The V and J genes are TRBV18 and TRBJ2-7; 7 bases line up with TRBD1. Trimming cost V 3 bases and J 3 bases; bases outside gene matches: 8. This CDR3 spans 15 amino acids. Germline V lookup: CDR1 KGHSH, CDR2 LQKENI. CDR3 sequence reads: CASSPTGNKDYEQYF. The CDR3 bases are TGTGCCAGCTCACCGACAGGGAATAAGGACTACGAGCAGTACTTC.

To note about this clonotype: A much larger clone is a single base away; this may be a read error. The rearrangement joins TRBV12-3 or TRBV12-4 to TRBJ2-7; TRBD1 agrees at 11 bases. The CDR3 totals 14 residues. The CDR3 reads CASRTGGNSYEHYF. DNA of the CDR3: TGTGCCAGCCGGACAGGGGGCAACTCCTACGAGCACTACTTC.

This chain uses TRBV27 with TRBJ1-2; D remains unclear. V was clipped by 4 bases and J by 7 bases, with 13 bases between them. CDR1 and CDR2 from the germline V gene are MNHEY and SMNVEV (reference sequence). CDR3 length: 13 amino acids. The CDR3 bases are TGTGCCAGCAGTTGGGCAGGCTCACGTGGCTACACCTTC. This gives the protein CASSWAGSRGYTF.

The chain links TRBV7-6 to TRBJ2-3; 7 nucleotides align to TRBD2. After removal of 2 bases from V and 1 base from J, the junction contained 3 bases not matched to a gene. Germline V lookup: CDR1 SGHVS, CDR2 FNYEAQ. CDR3 length equals 15 residues. CDR3 DNA sequence: TGTGCCAGCAGCTTAAGACTAGCTTGCACAGATACGCAGTATTTT. This translates into CASSLRLACTDTQYF.

The chain uses TRBV3-1 and TRBJ2-1; D not certain. The closer fit of TRBJ2-7 to the DNA end suggests the J call may be wrong. This CDR3 comprises 17 residues. Germline V gene sequence: CDR1 LGHDT, CDR2 YNNKEL (reference sequence). CDR3 protein: CASSHDGRLSSYNEQYF. CDR3 nucleotides: TGTGCCAGCAGCCACGATGGGCGCCTTAGCTCCTACAATGAGCAGTACTTC.

The rearrangement uses TRBV15 and TRBJ2-3; 9 bases are a match to TRBD2. This CDR3 region has 14 residues. J lost 4 bases, V lost 1 base, and 0 bases had no gene match. Germline V gene sequence: CDR1 LNHNV, CDR2 YYDKDF (reference sequence). CDR3 amino acids: CATSRGLAADTQYF. The DNA of the CDR3 is TGTGCCACCAGCAGAGGACTAGCGGCAGATACGCAGTATTTT.

This clonotype was observed a handful of times. The gene calls are TRBV6-5 and TRBJ2-7; D is ambiguous. The CDR3 length is 12 residues. Germline lookup yields CDR1 MNHEY and CDR2 SVGAGI. Trimming cost V 6 bases and J 2 bases, with 8 bases left between them. The CDR3 DNA follows: TGTGCCAGCAGACGTAGTGCCTACGAGCAGTACTTC. Its translation: CASRRSAYEQYF.

The V call is TRBV9, the J call TRBJ2-1, with D unresolved. The CDR3 is 15 residues long. CDR1 SGDLS and CDR2 YYNGEE come from the germline V gene. The V and J ends lost 0 bases and 4 bases respectively, with 11 bases between them. In nucleotides, the CDR3 is TGTGCCAGCAGCGTAGCATCCGCCAGTTACAATGAGCAGTTCTTC. As protein: CASSVASASYNEQFF.

The table lists this clonotype with a few counts. The chain couples TRBV2 to TRBJ2-5, with D possibly called TRBD1 or TRBD2 (5 bases each). This CDR3 region has 14 residues. Trimming left V 5 bases short and J 4 bases short, with 14 bases between. Germline V gene data show CDR1 as SNHLY and CDR2 as FYNNEI. The CDR3 sequence is CASSRGGRTETQYF. Here the CDR3 DNA reads TGTGCCAGCAGTCGTGGGGGAAGGACAGAGACCCAGTACTTC. Variable domain in full (rest from reference TRBV2 and TRBJ2-5): EPEVTQTPSHQVTQMGQEVILRCVPISNHLYFYWYRQILGQKVEFLVSFYNNEISEKSEIFDDQFSVERPDGSNFTLKIRSTKLEDSAMYFCASSRGGRTETQYFGPGTRLLVL.

This clonotype was counted only a few times. The rearrangement links TRBV4-2 to TRBJ2-3; 10 bases line up with TRBD2. The V gene end was trimmed by 6 bases and the J gene end by 4 bases; junction bases not matched to a gene: 7. The germline CDR1 and CDR2 sequences are LGHNA and YNFKEQ. The length of the CDR3 is 15 residues. The CDR3 nucleotides read TGTGCCAGCAGAATAGCGGGAGGCCCCCCAGATACGCAGTATTTT. Its translation is CASRIAGGPPDTQYF.

This clonotype was found a few times. The chain recombines TRBV9 with TRBJ1-3; D ambiguous. V was trimmed by 0 bases and J by 0 bases, leaving 10 bases between them. The CDR3 length is 16 residues. CDR1 is SGDLS, CDR2 YYNGEE, per germline. The CDR3 protein is CASSVGPPFSGNTIYF. CDR3 in DNA: TGTGCCAGCAGCGTAGGACCTCCTTTCTCTGGAAACACCATATATTTT.

This chain links TRBV10-3 with TRBJ2-1; D perhaps matches TRBD1 (5 bases). Germline values: CDR1 ENHRY, CDR2 SYGVKD. Trimming shortened V by 3 bases and J by 4 bases, and 7 bases separated the two germline ends. This CDR3 region has 13 residues. CDR3 nucleotide sequence: TGTGCCATCAGTGACAGGGCATACAATGAGCAGTTCTTC. Translated, it gives CAISDRAYNEQFF.

The rearrangement uses TRBV4-1 and TRBJ2-1; D uncertain. The CDR3 contains 15 residues. Germline lookup yields CDR1 MGHRA and CDR2 YSYEKL. Trimming shortened V by 2 bases and J by 10 bases, and 18 bases separated the two germline ends. CDR3 in DNA: TGCGCCAGCAGCCAATGGAGAGGACGGGTAGGGGAGCAGTTCTTC. As protein: CASSQWRGRVGEQFF.

In its sample, this clonotype was seen a few times. The genes are TRBV7-9 and TRBJ2-1, with D tentatively TRBD1 or TRBD2 (5 bases each). The V gene's germline CDR1 is SEHNR and CDR2 FQNEAQ (reference sequence). The CDR3 is made up of 15 amino acids. V shed 2 bases and J shed 3 bases, with 11 bases lying between them. CDR3 DNA: TGTGCCAGCAGCTTATCCGGGACCGTCTACAATGAGCAGTTCTTC. It translates to CASSLSGTVYNEQFF.

In the case of this clonotype: The junction departs from germline at one end; a sequencing error may be responsible. The chain links TRBV20-1 to TRBJ2-1; D unresolved. The CDR3 has 14 residues. Per the germline V gene, CDR1 is DFQATT and CDR2 is SNEGSKA (reference sequence). CDR3 nucleotide sequence: TGCAGTGCTAGAGGAGGTAGCTCCTACAATGAGCGGTTCTTC. Residues: CSARGGSSYNERFF.

The gene calls are TRBV7-2 and TRBJ2-7; the D gene is possibly TRBD2 (5 bases). The V gene lost 1 base and the J gene lost 4 bases, with 14 bases spanning the gap. The CDR3 extends over 15 amino acids. Germline loops: CDR1 SGHTA, CDR2 FQGNSA. CDR3 in amino acids: CASSLGGSKIYEQYF. The CDR3 DNA reads TGTGCCAGCAGCTTAGGAGGGAGCAAAATTTACGAGCAGTACTTC.

The sample holds many counts of this clonotype. The CDR3 protein is CSASPTSTDTQYF. CDR3 coding DNA: TGCAGTGCTAGTCCCACTAGCACAGATACGCAGTATTTT. The V gene is TRBV20-1, the J gene TRBJ2-3, with D uncertain. There are 13 residues in the CDR3. Trimming removed 3 bases at V and 0 bases at J, with 7 bases between. Germline CDR1 DFQATT, CDR2 SNEGSKA (reference sequence).

This clonotype appeared a few times. This chain connects TRBV5-1 to TRBJ1-2; no firm D call. V lost 3 bases and J lost 1, with 13 bases in between. The CDR3 totals 15 residues. The germline V gene encodes CDR1 SGHRS and CDR2 YFSETQ. The CDR3 loop reads CASSSSIGLNYGYTF. The CDR3 DNA sequence: TGCGCCAGCAGCTCAAGCATCGGCCTTAACTATGGCTACACCTTC.

CDR3 nucleotide sequence: TGTGCCATCAGTGAGTATTGGACTAGCGGGTACAATGAGCAGTTCTTC. Its translation is CAISEYWTSGYNEQFF. The J gene is TRBJ2-1, the V gene TRBV10-3, with TRBD2 matching over 11 bases. Looked up from germline, CDR1 is ENHRY and CDR2 is SYGVKD. V lost 1 base to trimming and J lost 4 bases; unmatched junction nucleotides: 3. This CDR3 has 16 amino acids.